This entry features one T cell receptor beta chain sequence. Its antigen is not identified. The junction departs from germline at one end; a sequencing error may be responsible. All donors were healthy HIV-negative adults lacking recent acute infections or vaccinations. The table came from immunoSEQ multiplex PCR; TCRdb's copy has only in-frame clones and leaves some out. The sample lists fewer than 2.5 million clones; over 85% were seen once. The data were taken from a study of shared clonotypes between healthy human individuals. General study findings and limits: Naive CD4 clonotype sharing across several donors was about 5%. The genetic and exposure-history diversity represented was limited by few donors.

The CDR3 runs 15 residues. CDR1 is MGHRA and CDR2 is YSYEKL in the germline V gene. This sequence was found in a man younger than 30 in good health. Some clones in this sample may be carry-over from other donors' samples. The material sequenced was naive CD4+ T cells from PBMCs. Subset described: CD45RA+ positively selected. The chain carries TRBV4-1 and TRBJ1-2; TRBD1 might be the D (6 bases). The CDR3 loop is CASSQDETGTYGHTF. CDR3 coding DNA: TGCGCCAGCAGCCAAGACGAGACAGGCACCTATGGCCACACCTTC.